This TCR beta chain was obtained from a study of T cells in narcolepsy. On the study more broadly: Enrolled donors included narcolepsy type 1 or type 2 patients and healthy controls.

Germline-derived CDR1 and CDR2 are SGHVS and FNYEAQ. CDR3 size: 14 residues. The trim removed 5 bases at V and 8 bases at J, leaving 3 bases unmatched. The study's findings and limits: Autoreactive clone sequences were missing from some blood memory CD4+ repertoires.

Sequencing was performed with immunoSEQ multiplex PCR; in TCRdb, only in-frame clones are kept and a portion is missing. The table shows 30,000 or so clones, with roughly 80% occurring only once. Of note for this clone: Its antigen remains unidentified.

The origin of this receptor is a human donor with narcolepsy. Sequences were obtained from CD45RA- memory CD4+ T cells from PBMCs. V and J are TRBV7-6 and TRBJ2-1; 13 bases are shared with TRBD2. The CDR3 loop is CASSETSGRYEQFF. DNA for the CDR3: TGTGCCAGCAGCGAGACTAGCGGGAGGTATGAGCAGTTCTTC.